A single sample gave rise to the 30 T cell receptor beta chains below, sequenced in a study of human T cells and chemical hapten exposure (dated by TCRdb to the early 2020s). Library preparation used RACE. Sequencing relied on a NextSeq 500. TCRdb reanalyzed the raw reads on its own, using fastp at Q25 for trimming and MiXCR for clone calling, and kept in-frame beta chains. Each CDR3 protein gets just one entry, which takes the most common genes and DNA from the rows behind it. In this sample the table shows about 68,000 distinct CDR3 sequences, about a tenth of which occur a single time. Roughly 5.3% of the sample is taken by the ten largest. What this sample's time point label stands for: pre-sensitization, week 0. Reading the label with the study, this specimen's treatment or condition is: therapeutic diphenylcyclopropenone sensitization with weekly scalp DPC. The source material was whole blood, sampled in connection with sensitization to the hapten diphenylcyclopropenone (DPC). Source of these receptors: a woman in her forties or fifties with alopecia areata. Some clones in this sample may be carry-over from other donors' samples.

In its sample, this clonotype was seen many times. The rearrangement uses TRBV3-1 and TRBJ1-5, with a possible D match to TRBD1 (6 bases). The ends were cut back, 4 bases at V and 7 bases at J, with 14 bases in the middle. CDR3 length: 14 residues. Germline CDR1 reads LGHDT; CDR2 reads YNNKEL (reference sequence). CDR3: CASSLRGQPQPQHF. The DNA for the CDR3 is TGTGCCAGCAGCCTCCGAGGACAGCCCCAGCCCCAGCATTTT.

The chain couples TRBV9 to TRBJ2-3, with D perhaps assigned TRBD1 or TRBD2 (5 bases each). The CDR3 covers 16 residues. Germline values: CDR1 SGDLS, CDR2 YYNGEE. V lost 2 bases and J 2 bases, leaving 15 bases between the germline ends. CDR3 region: CASSVGTITITDTQYF. CDR3 bases: TGTGCCAGCAGCGTCGGGACCATTACCATCACAGATACGCAGTATTTT.

This clonotype was seen many times. The CDR3, as DNA: TGTGCCAGCAGGCTGGGGGGGCAACCCTATGGCTACACCTTC. Amino acids: CASRLGGQPYGYTF. This sequence joins TRBV2 and TRBJ1-2, with D perhaps matching TRBD1 (6 bases). The CDR3 covers 14 residues. The germline V gene encodes CDR1 SNHLY and CDR2 FYNNEI. V was trimmed by 6 bases and J by 4 bases, leaving 15 bases between them.

This clonotype turned up a few times. V and J are TRBV28 and TRBJ2-1; TRBD2 matches at 15 bases. Germline trimming cut 7 bases from V and 4 bases from J; bases unmatched to any gene: 5. This CDR3 is built from 16 residues. From germline, CDR1 is MDHEN and CDR2 SYDVKM. CDR3 in DNA: TGTGCCAGCATGGGACTAGCGGGAGGTCAATACAATGAGCAGTTCTTC. Its protein is CASMGLAGGQYNEQFF.

This clonotype was counted a few times. The V and J genes are TRBV30 and TRBJ2-1; TRBD2 is a possible D gene (6 bases). Germline V gene sequence: CDR1 GTSNPN, CDR2 SVGIG (reference sequence). The germline V and J ends were trimmed by 2 bases and 4 bases, with 12 bases remaining between them. This CDR3 is 14 amino acids long. DNA for the CDR3: TGTGCCTGGAGTTTGACGGGGGTATACAATGAGCAGTTCTTC. It is translated as CAWSLTGVYNEQFF.

CDR3 amino acids: CAISPGQSNEKLFF. The CDR3 DNA sequence: TGTGCCATCAGCCCGGGACAGAGTAATGAAAAACTGTTTTTT. The V and J genes are TRBV10-3 and TRBJ1-4, with 7 nucleotides matching TRBD1. This CDR3 has 14 residues. V dropped 6 bases and J dropped 4; count of bases not matched to a gene: 5. Germline V gene sequence: CDR1 ENHRY, CDR2 SYGVKD.

This clonotype was counted many times. This chain connects TRBV2 to TRBJ1-1, with unresolved D. CDR3 length: 13 amino acids. V lost 5 bases and J 5 bases, leaving 12 bases between the germline ends. CDR1 and CDR2 from the germline V gene are SNHLY and FYNNEI. The CDR3 loop reads CASSLLRETEAFF. The DNA of the CDR3 is TGTGCCAGCAGTCTGTTGAGGGAGACTGAAGCTTTCTTT. Variable domain in full (rest from reference TRBV2 and TRBJ1-1): EPEVTQTPSHQVTQMGQEVILRCVPISNHLYFYWYRQILGQKVEFLVSFYNNEISEKSEIFDDQFSVERPDGSNFTLKIRSTKLEDSAMYFCASSLLRETEAFFGQGTRLTVV.

The J gene is TRBJ1-1, the V gene TRBV6-5, with D perhaps matching TRBD1 (5 bases). Germline V gene sequence: CDR1 MNHEY, CDR2 SVGAGI. With 1 base removed from V and 1 base from J, the gap between germline ends came to 13 bases. The CDR3 spans 16 residues. This chain's CDR3 is CASSYYGAGRNTEAFF. CDR3 nucleotide sequence: TGTGCCAGCAGTTACTACGGGGCAGGCAGGAACACTGAAGCTTTCTTT.

This clonotype was seen ten or more times. This chain connects TRBV20-1 to TRBJ2-1; the D is unclear. From germline, CDR1 is DFQATT and CDR2 SNEGSKA (reference sequence). The CDR3 is made up of 8 amino acids. Trimming removed 7 bases at V and 6 bases at J, with 1 base between. CDR3 sequence (DNA): TGCAGTGTCAATGAGCAGTTCTTC. As protein: CSVNEQFF.

The V gene is TRBV5-1, the J gene TRBJ2-3, with TRBD1 identical over 9 bases. V was clipped by 2 bases and J by 2 bases; unmatched bases: 6. The CDR3 consists of 16 residues. Germline-derived CDR1 and CDR2 are SGHRS and YFSETQ. This CDR3 reads CASSFQQGANTDTQYF. CDR3 nucleotide sequence: TGCGCCAGCAGCTTCCAACAGGGGGCAAACACAGATACGCAGTATTTT.

The CDR3 spells CASSAGLSMSYNEQFF. The DNA of the CDR3 is TGTGCCAGCAGCGCGGGACTATCCATGTCCTACAATGAGCAGTTCTTC. This chain connects TRBV6-4 to TRBJ2-1; the match to TRBD2 covers 7 bases. This CDR3 comprises 16 residues. Trimming cost V 6 bases and J 1 base; bases outside gene matches: 9. In germline, CDR1 is MRHNA, CDR2 SNTAGT.

The gene calls are TRBV28 and TRBJ2-2; TRBD2 matches 9 bases. The ends lost 5 bases at V and 1 base at J; junction bases unmatched: 11. The CDR3 contains 18 residues. The V gene's germline CDR1 is MDHEN and CDR2 SYDVKM. The CDR3 loop is CASSHPVGLAKNTGELFF. CDR3 nucleotide sequence: TGTGCCAGCAGTCACCCCGTAGGACTAGCGAAGAACACCGGGGAGCTGTTTTTT. The full variable domain, its missing parts supplied by reference TRBV28 and TRBJ2-2, is DVKVTQSSRYLVKRTGEKVFLECVQDMDHENMFWYRQDPGLGLRLIYFSYDVKMKEKGDIPEGYSVSREKKERFSLILESASTNQTSMYLCASSHPVGLAKNTGELFFGEGSRLTVL.

The chain is built from TRBV7-2 and TRBJ1-5, with D unclear. Germline CDR1 is SGHTA and CDR2 is FQGNSA. The CDR3 extends over 15 amino acids. The V gene lost 5 bases and the J gene lost 4 bases, with 15 bases spanning the gap. The CDR3 sequence: CASSVDPLGNQPQHF. Written as DNA, the CDR3 is TGTGCCAGCAGCGTGGACCCCCTCGGTAATCAGCCCCAGCATTTT.

Many counts were recorded for this clonotype. The chain employs TRBV11-2 and TRBJ2-7; D unclear. Trimming took off 1 base at V and 4 bases at J, with 11 bases between the two ends. In germline, CDR1 is SGHAT, CDR2 FQNNGV. This CDR3 is 14 amino acids long. For the CDR3, the DNA is TGTGCCAGCAGCTTAGGGTCAGCAAGTTACGAGCAGTACTTC. It codes for CASSLGSASYEQYF.

This clonotype has a count of ten or more. The chain joins TRBV21-1 to TRBJ1-1. TRBV21-1 is described as a pseudogene. The CDR3 has 14 amino acids. Written as DNA, the CDR3 is TGTGCCAGCAGCAACGCTCCTCCAGTGACTGAAGCTTTCTTT. Encoded protein: CASSNAPPVTEAFF.

V usage is TRBV7-2 and J usage is TRBJ2-7; D is perhaps TRBD2 (6 bases). Germline CDR1 reads SGHTA; CDR2 reads FQGNSA. The CDR3 covers 14 residues. Trimming took 2 bases from V and 3 from J, leaving 11 bases between them. The CDR3: CASSLSSGVYEQYF. CDR3 in DNA: TGTGCCAGCAGCTTATCCTCGGGGGTCTACGAGCAGTACTTC.

This clonotype showed up many times. The genes are TRBV28 and TRBJ1-1; D is uncertain. V lost 2 bases and J lost 6, with 7 bases in between. The CDR3 loop spans 12 amino acids. Per germline, CDR1 MDHEN and CDR2 SYDVKM. The CDR3 DNA is TGTGCCAGCAGTTTAGGCAGAGCTGAAGCTTTCTTT. Protein sequence: CASSLGRAEAFF.

This clonotype was seen a handful of times. The chain links TRBV28 to TRBJ2-1; the match to TRBD2 covers 11 bases. Germline V CDR1 and CDR2: MDHEN, SYDVKM. The CDR3 length is 15 residues. The junction had 6 bases not matched to a gene; V was cut back by 2 bases and J by 9 bases. Here the CDR3 DNA reads TGTGCCAGCAGTTTAACTAGCGGGAGCTTAAGTGAGCAGTTCTTC. Its translation is CASSLTSGSLSEQFF.

This clonotype has a handful of counts. The chain has TRBV20-1 and TRBJ2-3; the D gene could be TRBD1 or TRBD2 (6 bases each). The CDR3 spans 14 residues. Trimming stripped 1 base from V and 0 bases from J, with 8 bases between. Germline assignment: CDR1 DFQATT and CDR2 SNEGSKA (reference sequence). As DNA, the CDR3 is TGCAGTGCTAGAGGGGGGGCAAGCACAGATACGCAGTATTTT. Its protein is CSARGGASTDTQYF.

The chain joins TRBV6-5 to TRBJ1-1; 8 positions agree with TRBD1. CDR1 and CDR2 (germline): MNHEY, SVGAGI. Trimming removed 6 bases from V and 4 bases from J; junction bases left unmatched: 7. The CDR3 has 14 residues. CDR3 sequence: CASRTGQGSTEAFF. CDR3 sequence (DNA): TGTGCCAGCAGAACCGGACAGGGAAGCACTGAAGCTTTCTTT.

This clonotype was found many times. The DNA for the CDR3 is TGTGCCACCATAGCGACAGGGGCCTTGGGAAACGAGCAGTACTTC. Protein product: CATIATGALGNEQYF. The gene calls are TRBV27 and TRBJ2-7; 8 bases are shared with TRBD1. This CDR3 contains 15 residues. Germline CDR1 and CDR2: MNHEY and SMNVEV (reference sequence). After removal of 10 bases from V and 5 bases from J, the junction contained 16 bases not matched to a gene.

This clonotype was detected a few times. The chain couples TRBV20-1 to TRBJ2-5; 13 bases align to TRBD2. The germline CDR1 and CDR2 sequences are DFQATT and SNEGSKA (reference sequence). The CDR3 contains 13 residues. The V and J ends lost 5 bases and 4 bases, in that order; junction bases with no gene match: 1. CDR3 DNA: TGCAGTGCTGGACTAGCGGGAGCAGAGACCCAGTACTTC. It yields the protein CSAGLAGAETQYF.

There are many counts of this clonotype. The chain joins TRBV6-5 to TRBJ2-5; 9 bases line up with TRBD2. V lost 10 bases to trimming and J lost 3 bases; unmatched junction nucleotides: 9. The CDR3 has 14 residues. CDR1 is MNHEY, CDR2 SVGAGI, per germline. The CDR3 coding sequence is TGTGCCACAAAAATAGCGGGGGCTAAAGAGACCCAGTACTTC. Amino acids: CATKIAGAKETQYF.

In its sample, this clonotype was seen a few times. At one of its ends the junction is not consistent with the germline gene, which may arise from a read error. The chain is built from TRBV28 and TRBJ1-3, with TRBD1 matching 7 bases. This CDR3 has 13 amino acids. In germline, CDR1 is MDHEN, CDR2 SYDVKM. The CDR3 sequence: CASSTNPTRQGTF. The CDR3 DNA reads as TGTGCCAGCAGCACCAATCCCACGCGACAGGGAACTTTT.

Only a few counts were recorded for this clonotype. The chain is built from TRBV24-1 and TRBJ1-3, with TRBD1 as a possible D gene (5 bases). Germline V CDR1 and CDR2: KGHDR, SFDVKD. The CDR3 is made up of 16 amino acids. Trimming stripped 1 base from V and 7 bases from J, with 16 bases between. Here the CDR3 reads CATSDFTTAGVNTIYF. The CDR3 bases are TGTGCCACCAGTGATTTTACGACAGCCGGCGTGAACACCATATATTTT.

The V gene is TRBV28, the J gene TRBJ1-2, with D possibly being TRBD1 (6 bases). The CDR3 length is 14 residues. CDR1 and CDR2 from the germline V gene are MDHEN and SYDVKM. Trimming took off 5 bases at V and 4 bases at J, with 14 bases between the two ends. CDR3 nucleotide sequence: TGTGCCAGCAGTGTTCAACAGGGATCCTATGGCTACACCTTC. Its translation is CASSVQQGSYGYTF.

The chain combines TRBV28 with TRBJ1-4; no clear D gene. From germline, CDR1 is MDHEN and CDR2 SYDVKM. The V end lost 6 bases, the J end lost 0 bases, and 2 bases lay between the germline ends. This CDR3 is 12 amino acids long. CDR3 amino acids: CASRPTNEKLFF. The CDR3 DNA reads as TGTGCCAGCAGACCAACTAATGAAAAACTGTTTTTT.

This clonotype was recorded many times. V gene TRBV18 combines with J gene TRBJ2-5; perhaps TRBD2 as D (6 bases). CDR3 size: 16 residues. Germline CDR1 reads KGHSH; CDR2 reads LQKENI. V was cut by 3 bases and J by 8 bases, with 22 bases left in between. In DNA, the CDR3 is TGTGCCAGCTCACCGGGAGGTTACTACGACCCAAGTACCCAGTACTTC. It codes for CASSPGGYYDPSTQYF.

The chain links TRBV18 to TRBJ1-2; tentative D call: TRBD1 (5 bases). V lost 3 bases and J 6 bases, leaving 17 bases between the germline ends. The CDR3 loop spans 15 amino acids. CDR1 is KGHSH, CDR2 LQKENI, per germline. The CDR3 DNA sequence: TGTGCCAGCTCACCCTGGCAGGGTAGTTTCGATGGCTACACCTTC. It encodes CASSPWQGSFDGYTF.

The sample holds many counts of this clonotype. The J gene is TRBJ2-2, the V gene TRBV5-5; 11 nucleotides align to TRBD1. Trimming took 5 bases from V and 5 from J; bases not matched to a gene: 5. The CDR3 extends over 15 amino acids. Germline assignment: CDR1 SGHKS and CDR2 YYEKEE (reference sequence). The CDR3 here is CASRRTGGRTGELFF. The CDR3 DNA sequence: TGTGCCAGCAGGCGGACAGGGGGCAGAACCGGGGAGCTGTTTTTT.